This is a list of T cell receptor beta chains from one sample in a study of blood T cells in healthy people across ages. A single record per CDR3 protein comes from TCRdb applying MiXCR to the 5' RACE reads. The sample carries some 790,000 distinct CDR3 sequences, 29% recorded once. Sequencing was done on a sample of blood. All receptors derive from an elderly woman in good health. Both conserved end residues are trimmed from each CDR3. A D gene is named only where the DNA matches it firmly.

TRBJ1-2 TRBD1 TRBV6-6 ASSYKGQDYGYT
- - TRBV29-1 SILTGGAETQY
TRBJ1-4 TRBD1 TRBV7-9 ASSRRQGVKDEKLF
TRBJ2-3 TRBD1 TRBV7-9 ASSRAMDRGGTDTQY
TRBJ2-3 TRBD2 TRBV12-3/TRBV12-4 ANSPIRLAGGSTDTQY
TRBJ2-1 - TRBV5-4 ASSLKSGSNEQF
TRBJ1-5 - TRBV6-2/TRBV6-3 ASSILGGSQPQH
TRBJ1-5 - TRBV20-1 SARDLWGDQPQH
TRBJ1-2 - TRBV7-9 ASSLAPGIEGYT
TRBJ2-6 - TRBV6-2/TRBV6-3 ASREVRGPNVLT
TRBJ2-1 TRBD2 TRBV7-2 ASSRNRGDEQF
TRBJ2-1 - TRBV15 ATSLAGPGNEQF
TRBJ2-5 TRBD1 TRBV6-6 ASSYRDREETQY
TRBJ1-4 - TRBV4-3 ASSQVTANEKLF
TRBJ2-1 TRBD1 TRBV6-1 ASSAPGQGTLGHNEQF
TRBJ1-2 - TRBV12-3/TRBV12-4 ASSGQLYCYI
TRBJ1-2 - TRBV6-1 ASSENRDGYT
TRBJ2-3 - TRBV28 ASSFAGVSTDTQY
TRBJ2-5 TRBD1 TRBV7-2 ASSLRDRGLGETQY
TRBJ2-5 - TRBV9 ASSVEGETQY
TRBJ1-1 - TRBV24-1 ATSEGRPNTEAF
TRBJ2-3 - TRBV12-3/TRBV12-4 ASSFSGVGTDTQY
TRBJ1-2 - TRBV27 ASNNPLGRADYGYT
TRBJ2-3 TRBD2 TRBV7-2 ASSFKPLAGGDTQY
TRBJ1-2 TRBD1 TRBV25-1 ASSEGDRMYGYT
TRBJ2-7 - TRBV7-2 ASSSGGQRYYEQY
TRBJ1-4 - TRBV28 ASSSYAVVTNEKLF
TRBJ1-1 - TRBV6-2/TRBV6-3 ASSYSTGSRGRAEAF
TRBJ2-5 TRBD1 TRBV11-3 ASSLVLGTGGETQY
TRBJ2-7 - TRBV27 ASMVSGVLLRSPYEQY
TRBJ2-7 TRBD2 TRBV6-2/TRBV6-3 ASSRTGTSNEQY
TRBJ2-3 TRBD2 TRBV29-1 SARGGLAGGTDTQY
TRBJ2-5 - TRBV7-2 ASSYVGQGETQY
TRBJ2-1 - TRBV19 ASSTIAAGLYNEQF
TRBJ1-2 TRBD1 TRBV5-4 ASSTDRTNYGYT
TRBJ2-1 TRBD2 TRBV20-1 SARDGGSGSGNEQF
TRBJ1-2 - TRBV4-3 ASSQESGGGYT
TRBJ2-5 - TRBV4-2 ASSQGTGETQY
TRBJ2-7 TRBD2 TRBV6-1 ASRAGTSSYEQY
TRBJ2-1 - TRBV20-1 SALPPTAPFNEQF
TRBJ2-1 TRBD2 TRBV6-2/TRBV6-3 ASSPGTSSGDEQF
TRBJ1-4 - TRBV5-1 ASSLEQGNEKLF
TRBJ2-6 TRBD1 TRBV11-2 ASNRGQGSGANVLT
TRBJ1-5 TRBD1 TRBV6-5 ASRVTGGRTQH
TRBJ1-2 - TRBV15 ATSRDRGFSPYGYT
TRBJ1-1 - TRBV19 ASTLTGTVNTEAF
TRBJ2-7 - TRBV6-6 ASSYRQTSRGYEQY
TRBJ2-1 TRBD2 TRBV29-1 SVGPSGGRPNEQF
TRBJ2-3 - TRBV5-1 ASSYNEGDTQY
TRBJ2-1 - TRBV5-1 ASSYSKGNEQF
TRBJ1-1 - TRBV27 ASSSGSEVAF
TRBJ1-1 - TRBV7-2 ASSWSNTEAF
TRBJ2-1 TRBD2 TRBV2 ATRPLAGDYNEQF
TRBJ2-3 - TRBV24-1 ATFLPGADTQY
TRBJ2-6 - TRBV7-2 ASSLASGRGANVLT
TRBJ1-1 TRBD1 TRBV7-2 ASSLAGGAYTEAF
TRBJ2-5 TRBD1 TRBV25-1 ASSDRTGKYQETQY
TRBJ1-1 - TRBV5-1 ASSFGPGGTEAF
TRBJ2-5 TRBD2 TRBV4-2 ASSQEQLAGGTETQY